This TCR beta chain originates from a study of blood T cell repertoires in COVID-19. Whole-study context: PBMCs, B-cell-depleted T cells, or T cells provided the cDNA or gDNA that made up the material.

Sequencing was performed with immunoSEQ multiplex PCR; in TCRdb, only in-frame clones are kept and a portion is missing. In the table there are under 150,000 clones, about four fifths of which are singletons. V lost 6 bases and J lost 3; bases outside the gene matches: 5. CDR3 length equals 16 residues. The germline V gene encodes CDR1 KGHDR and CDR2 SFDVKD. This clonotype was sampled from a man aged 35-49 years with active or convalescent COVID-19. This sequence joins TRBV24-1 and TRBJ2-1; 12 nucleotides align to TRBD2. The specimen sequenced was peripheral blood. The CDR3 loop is CATSPTSGGNYNEQFF. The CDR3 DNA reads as TGTGCCACCAGTCCGACTAGCGGGGGTAACTACAATGAGCAGTTCTTC.